This entry features one T cell receptor beta chain sequence. Antigen specificity is unknown. The record originates from a study of graft-versus-host responses after intestinal transplantation. The overall study: Every recipient had anti-thymocyte globulin induction and about three years of tacrolimus plus steroids.

This table comes from immunoSEQ multiplex PCR, and its TCRdb copy is limited to in-frame clones, with some not included. Among 81,000 or so clones listed, approximately 92% were seen once. Germline trimming cut 6 bases from V and 2 bases from J; bases unmatched to any gene: 8. This CDR3 has 16 amino acids. Germline CDR1 SNHLY, CDR2 FYNNEI. V usage is TRBV2 and J usage is TRBJ2-3; TRBD2 matches 10 bases. Source: unstimulated CD8+ T cells sorted from spleen or lymph node cells, taken before transplant. This receptor was identified in a human donor who was the organ donor for an intestinal transplant. The CDR3 sequence: CASRQTSGANTDTQYF. In DNA form, the CDR3 reads TGTGCCAGCAGGCAAACTAGCGGGGCTAACACAGATACGCAGTATTTT.